This T cell receptor (beta chain) was retrieved from a study of T cell repertoires in cytomegalovirus infection. TCRdb reprocessed the reads with MiXCR, giving one entry per CDR3 protein. The sample contains around 630,000 distinct CDR3 sequences, less than 25% of which appear only once. This clonotype was seen only a few times. Its cognate antigen is unknown. General study points: Across the ex vivo response, the dominant clonotypes were HLA-C-restricted CMV-specific TCR beta clonotypes.

The V gene's germline CDR1 is SGHDT and CDR2 YYEEEE. The CDR3 runs to 15 residues. Trimming took 0 bases from V and 8 from J, leaving 14 bases between them. The chain carries TRBV5-6 and TRBJ1-4; D ambiguous. The clonotype originates from a human donor in good health (CMV status not recorded). Some clones in this sample may be carry-over from other donors' samples. Sequencing was performed on CD8+ T cells from PBMCs. The CDR3 sequence: CASSLVGRQGEKLFF. The DNA of the CDR3 is TGTGCCAGCAGCTTGGTTGGCAGGCAAGGAGAAAAACTGTTTTTT.